The present entry profiles one T cell receptor beta chain with its context. Its antigen is as yet unknown. This entry is derived from a study of T cell responses to AZD1222 COVID-19 vaccine. Looking at the study overall: Second doses that came at about 4 or about 12 weeks were put together. Study conclusions and caveats: There were mostly white British donors and more females than males, and clonal diversity was possibly underestimated. Spike was spanned by vaccine-associated CD4 TCRs, which were dominant at 160-218 and 743-854.

V trimming: 1 base; J trimming: 6 bases; junction bases outside the gene matches: 5. The CDR3 runs to 16 residues. Germline V gives CDR1 SGHNT, CDR2 YYREEE (reference sequence). Measured with immunoSEQ multiplex PCR; TCRdb has only the in-frame clones, and not every one. The data hold around 130,000 clones, with 93% observed a single time. This sequence was found in an adult in good health. The chain carries TRBV5-4 and TRBJ2-2; 11 bases line up with TRBD2. Sequenced material: peripheral blood, taken on day 0 of AZD1222 vaccination. The CDR3 bases are TGTGCCAGCAGCTTGATAGATAGCGGGAGGGCCGGGGAGCTGTTTTTT. Its translation is CASSLIDSGRAGELFF.